This T cell receptor beta chain was found in a study of blood T cell repertoires in COVID-19. Across the whole study: T cells, B-cell-depleted T cells, or PBMCs provided the cDNA or gDNA that served as material.

Germline CDR1 MGHDK, CDR2 SYGVNS. The V segment lost 5 bases and the J segment 3 bases; nucleotides outside the gene matches: 4. The CDR3 is made up of 14 amino acids. Sequencing was performed with immunoSEQ multiplex PCR; in TCRdb, only in-frame clones are kept and a portion is missing. The data hold about 430,000 clones, with around nine tenths observed a single time. The cohort comprised adults aged about 18 to 90 years residing in under 30 US areas. Cohort assignment relied on participant-reported clinical history. V and J are TRBV25-1 and TRBJ2-4; 7 nucleotides match TRBD2. This receptor was identified in a woman between 18 and 30 years old who had been exposed to COVID-19. Sequencing input: PBMCs or T cells enriched from blood (not recorded which). The CDR3 sequence: CASSLGGGKNIQYF. In DNA form, the CDR3 reads TGTGCCAGCAGTTTGGGCGGGGGCAAAAACATTCAGTACTTC.